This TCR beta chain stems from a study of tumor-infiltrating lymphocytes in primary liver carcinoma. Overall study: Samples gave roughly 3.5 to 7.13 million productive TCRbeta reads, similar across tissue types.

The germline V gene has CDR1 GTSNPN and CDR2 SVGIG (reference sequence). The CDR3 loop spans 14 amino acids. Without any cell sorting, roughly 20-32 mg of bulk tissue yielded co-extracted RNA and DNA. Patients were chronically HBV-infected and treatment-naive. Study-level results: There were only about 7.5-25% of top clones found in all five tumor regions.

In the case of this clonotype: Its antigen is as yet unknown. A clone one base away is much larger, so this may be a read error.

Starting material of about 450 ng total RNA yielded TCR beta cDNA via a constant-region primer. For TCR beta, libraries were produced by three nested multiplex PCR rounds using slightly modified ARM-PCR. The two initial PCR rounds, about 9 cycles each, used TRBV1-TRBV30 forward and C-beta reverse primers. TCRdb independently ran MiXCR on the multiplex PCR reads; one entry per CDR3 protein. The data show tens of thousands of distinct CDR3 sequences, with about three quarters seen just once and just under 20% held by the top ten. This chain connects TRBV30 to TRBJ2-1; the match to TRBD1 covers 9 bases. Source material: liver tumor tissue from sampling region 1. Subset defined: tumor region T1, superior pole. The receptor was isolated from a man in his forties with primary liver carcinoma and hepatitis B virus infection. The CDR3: CAWSVQGAYIEQFF. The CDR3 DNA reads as TGTGCCTGGAGTGTACAGGGGGCCTACATTGAGCAGTTCTTC.